The TCR beta chain described here comes from a study of control samples from healthy donors and cancer patients. The assay was immunoSEQ multiplex PCR, and TCRdb's table has in-frame clones only and misses some. The table has about 51,000 clones, 80% seen once. The CDR3 is 12 amino acids. The germline V and J ends were trimmed by 4 bases and 1 base, with 2 bases remaining between them. Germline CDR1 and CDR2: KGHSH and LQKENI. The rearrangement links TRBV18 to TRBJ2-1; no reliable D call. The specimen sequenced was blood. The clonotype was recovered from a man aged 65 to 79 in good health. The CDR3 reads CASSLSYNEQFF. The CDR3 coding sequence is TGTGCCAGCTCACTGTCCTACAATGAGCAGTTCTTC.